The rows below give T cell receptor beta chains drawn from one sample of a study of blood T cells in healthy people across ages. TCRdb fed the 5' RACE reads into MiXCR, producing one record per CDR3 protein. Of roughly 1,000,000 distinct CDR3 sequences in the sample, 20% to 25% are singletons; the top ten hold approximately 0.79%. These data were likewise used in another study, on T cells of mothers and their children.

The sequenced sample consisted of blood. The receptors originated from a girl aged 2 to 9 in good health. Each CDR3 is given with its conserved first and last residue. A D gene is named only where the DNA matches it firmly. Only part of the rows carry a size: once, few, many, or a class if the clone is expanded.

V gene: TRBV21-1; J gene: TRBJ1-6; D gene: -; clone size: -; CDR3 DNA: TGTGCCAGCAGCCCGAGAGCGTTAGTCAGGGGACAGGATTCACCCCTCCACTTT; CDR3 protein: CASSPRALVRGQDSPLHF
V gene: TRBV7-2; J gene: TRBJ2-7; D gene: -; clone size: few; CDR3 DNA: TGTGCCAGCAGCTTAGATCTAGGGGGGCACAAGCAGTACTTC; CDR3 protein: CASSLDLGGHKQYF
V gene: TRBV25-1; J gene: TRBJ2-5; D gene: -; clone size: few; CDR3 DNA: TGTGCCAGCAGTGACGCCAGGCCTCGACATGAGACCCAGTACTTC; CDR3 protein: CASSDARPRHETQYF
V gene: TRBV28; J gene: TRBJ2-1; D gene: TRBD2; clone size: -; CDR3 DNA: TGTGCCAGCAGTTTCCAGGGCCTAGCGGGAGACAATGAGCAGTTCTTC; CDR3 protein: CASSFQGLAGDNEQFF
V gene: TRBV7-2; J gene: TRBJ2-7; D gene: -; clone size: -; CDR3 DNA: TGTGCCAGCAGTTCCGCCGGGGGAGAAGGGGTCGAGCAGTACTTC; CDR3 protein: CASSSAGGEGVEQYF
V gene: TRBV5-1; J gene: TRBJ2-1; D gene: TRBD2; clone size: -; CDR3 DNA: TGCGCCAGCAGCTTGACTAGCGGGATAAGCTCCTACAATGAGCAGTTCTTC; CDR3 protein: CASSLTSGISSYNEQFF
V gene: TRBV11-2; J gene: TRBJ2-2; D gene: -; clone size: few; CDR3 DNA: TGTGCCAGCAGCTTATGGAGGGAAGGGGCCGGGGAGCTGTTTTTT; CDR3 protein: CASSLWREGAGELFF
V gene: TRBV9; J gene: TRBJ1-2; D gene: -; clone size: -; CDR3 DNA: TGTGCCAGCAGCGTAGGCCCTCAGGAGGTCGGCTACACCTTC; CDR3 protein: CASSVGPQEVGYTF
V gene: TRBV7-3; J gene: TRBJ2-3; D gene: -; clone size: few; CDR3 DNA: TGTGCCAGCAGCCTAGCCCCGACTAGTAAGGCAGATACGCAGTATTTT; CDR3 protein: CASSLAPTSKADTQYF
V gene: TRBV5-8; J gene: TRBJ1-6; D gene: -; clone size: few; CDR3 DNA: TGTGCCAGCAGCCCACGGACAGTCGGAAGACCCCTCCACTTT; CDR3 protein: CASSPRTVGRPLHF
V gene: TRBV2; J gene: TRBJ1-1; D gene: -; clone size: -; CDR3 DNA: TGTGCCAGCAGTGCGGGACGGCCCGGGACTTTCTTT; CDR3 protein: CASSAGRPGTFF
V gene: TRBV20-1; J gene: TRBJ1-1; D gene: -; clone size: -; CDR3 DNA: TGCAGTGCTAGTGGGGTCAGTTACACTGAAGCTTTCTTT; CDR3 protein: CSASGVSYTEAFF
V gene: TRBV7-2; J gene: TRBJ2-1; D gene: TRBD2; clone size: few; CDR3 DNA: TGTGCCAGCAGTCGGACTAGTGGGAATGAGCAGTTCTTC; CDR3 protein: CASSRTSGNEQFF
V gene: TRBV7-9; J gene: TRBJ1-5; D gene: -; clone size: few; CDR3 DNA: TGTGCCAGCAGCTTAGGTAGGTTCGGTATCGATCAGCCCCAGCATTTT; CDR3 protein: CASSLGRFGIDQPQHF
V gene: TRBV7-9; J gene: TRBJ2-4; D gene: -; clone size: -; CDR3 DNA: TGTGCCAGCAGCCCGCCGGGGGACAGTTGGATTCAGTACTTC; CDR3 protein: CASSPPGDSWIQYF
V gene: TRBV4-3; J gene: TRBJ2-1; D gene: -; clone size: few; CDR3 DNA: TGCGCCAGCAGCCAAGAGGGGGGCTCCTACAATGAGCAGTTCTTC; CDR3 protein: CASSQEGGSYNEQFF
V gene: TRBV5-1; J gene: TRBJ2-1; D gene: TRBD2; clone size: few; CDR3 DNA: TGCGCCAGCAGCACGGGACTAGCGGGAGCCTACAATGAGCAGTTCTTC; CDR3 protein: CASSTGLAGAYNEQFF
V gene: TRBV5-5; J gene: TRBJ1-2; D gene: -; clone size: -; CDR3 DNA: TGTGCCAGCAGCGGGGGCGGGATTGCTAACTATGGCTACACCTTC; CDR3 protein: CASSGGGIANYGYTF
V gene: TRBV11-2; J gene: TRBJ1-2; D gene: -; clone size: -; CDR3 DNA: TGTGCCAGCAGCTTAGACCTGATACAAGGCTACACCTTC; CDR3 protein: CASSLDLIQGYTF
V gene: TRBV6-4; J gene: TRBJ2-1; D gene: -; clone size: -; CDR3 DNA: TGTGCCAGCAGTCCTGATCCGCTTAGCTACAATGAGCAGTTCTTC; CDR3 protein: CASSPDPLSYNEQFF
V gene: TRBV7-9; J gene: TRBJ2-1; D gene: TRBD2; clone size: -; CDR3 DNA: TGTGCCAGCAGCTTAAAGGATGGGGGGGGTGCCTACAATGAGCAGTTCTTC; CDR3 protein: CASSLKDGGGAYNEQFF
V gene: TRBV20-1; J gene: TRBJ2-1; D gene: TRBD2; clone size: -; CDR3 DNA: TGCAGTGCTAGAGACACCTGGGTACTAGCGGAACCCTACAATGAGCAGTTCTTC; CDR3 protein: CSARDTWVLAEPYNEQFF
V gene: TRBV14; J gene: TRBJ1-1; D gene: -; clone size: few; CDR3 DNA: TGTGCCAGCAGCCAAGAGCGAACGGCTTTCTTT; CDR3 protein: CASSQERTAFF
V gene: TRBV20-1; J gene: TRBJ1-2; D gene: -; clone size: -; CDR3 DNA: TGCAGTGCTAGAGATCAACAACATGGCTACACCTTC; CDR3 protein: CSARDQQHGYTF
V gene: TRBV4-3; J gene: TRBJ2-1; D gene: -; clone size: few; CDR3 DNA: TGCGCCAGCAGCGCAAGAATTGGGGATGAGCAGTTCTTC; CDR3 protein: CASSARIGDEQFF
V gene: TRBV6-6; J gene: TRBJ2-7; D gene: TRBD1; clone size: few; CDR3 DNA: TGTGCCAGCAGTCCCGGGACAGGTGCTAACGAGCAGTACTTC; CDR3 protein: CASSPGTGANEQYF
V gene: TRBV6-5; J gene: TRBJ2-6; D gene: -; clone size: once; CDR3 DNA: TGTGCCAGCAGTCAATCGTGGGGGGCGCCTGGGGCCAACGTCCTGACTTTC; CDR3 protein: CASSQSWGAPGANVLTF
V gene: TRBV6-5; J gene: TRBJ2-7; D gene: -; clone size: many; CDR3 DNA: TGTGCCAGCAGTTACGGGGACGAGCAGTACTTC; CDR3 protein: CASSYGDEQYF